This TCR beta chain was captured in a study of shared clonotypes between healthy human individuals (dated by TCRdb to the early 2020s). Turning to the overall study: The cohort comprised a couple of women and a few men aged 18 to 49 years. For each donor, CD4 naive and CD4 memory were each run on three plates, CD8 naive on two plates, and CD8 memory on one plate. Between about 0.8 and 8.9 billion PBMCs per donor were obtained by leukapheresis. Different laboratories and diverse techniques were used to prepare libraries and sequence TCR repertoires, to increase sequencing depth and limit assay-specific biases. To estimate repertoire size and how much clonotypes are shared between individuals, the study performed deep sequencing of blood TCR repertoires from a handful of healthy adults. The investigation overall reported the following: Compared with non-shared clonotypes, the clonotypes found in all four sorted-subset donors had higher generation probabilities. The genetic and exposure-history diversity represented was limited by the small number of donors. Sampling was restricted to blood, and TCR repertoires in tissue are likely to differ from TCR repertoires in blood. Even with the large sequencing depth, rarefaction of the sorted-subset datasets indicated that sequencing was incomplete. About 5% of naive CD4, 3.5% of naive CD8, approximately 2% of memory CD4, and less than 0.45% of memory CD8 clonotypes were shared across a few donors. Naive subsets generally had larger estimated clonotype richness than memory subsets. Pairwise subsampling indicated that sequencing depth was expected to affect the degree of clonotype sharing among donors.

CDR1 SGHAT and CDR2 FQNNGV are derived from the germline V gene. From the cysteine through the phenylalanine, the CDR3 covers 14 amino acids. The kept DNA is CDR3 alone, 42 bases in frame from the first base. The junction shows trimming of 7 bases on V and 0 bases on J, plus 13 bases between the germline ends. In regard to this clone: Its antigen is unknown. There are no base qualities to consult, and no much larger clone falls within one base.

TCR CDR3 regions were amplified from genomic DNA by multiplex PCR using the deep immunoSEQ assay. Extracted genomic DNA from each cell subset was spread evenly across all wells of several immunoSEQ 96-well plates, with each plate serving as a replicate. For sorted subsets, about 210 ng of genomic DNA, equivalent to 30,000 or so T cell genomes, went into each replicate PCR. The purified libraries were quantified using a Qubit 3.0 fluorometer, sized with a Bioanalyzer 2100, and then quantified again using the KAPA Library Quantification kit. Each immunoSEQ 96-well plate was sequenced on its own single-read 150-cycle Illumina NextSeq 550 flow cell. The authors processed their data as follows. Because only junctional sequences without quality scores were contained in the immunoSEQ output, filtering matching that applied to full-length reads could not be performed. Sequences were annotated with PyIR, a Python wrapper for IgBLAST v1.9, using IMGT germline references to assign V/J genes and CDR3. Reads with weak V/J assignments (E-value above 1e-6), missing CDR3, stop codons, out-of-frame junctions, or ambiguous translated residues were removed. V3J clonotypes were defined by identical inferred V gene, J gene, and CDR3 amino acid sequence. The percentage overlap between two repertoires was calculated by dividing the number of shared unique clonotypes by the size of the smaller repertoire. RTK rarefaction, the Chao1 estimator, and Recon v2.1 estimates of unobserved clonotypes were used to assess repertoire richness. Generation probabilities were computed with OLGA for all TCRbeta clonotypes obtained by the gDNA method from a few donors. TCRdb carries this immuneACCESS record with in-frame sequences only. Its versions omit some clonotypes, under half of them owing to an unresolved V gene in the studies checked, with the rest unexplained. The D gene and trimming were derived from the DNA, and the V and J assignments and clone size from that table. A total of a few million clones appear in this sample, roughly nine tenths of them only once. The ten largest clones add up to about 0.13% of the sample.

Donors were healthy HIV-negative adults with no recently reported acute infections or vaccinations. Every donor was a Caucasian adult residing in Nashville, Tennessee, USA. CD4+ T cells were enriched by magnetic negative selection; naive cells were then positively selected on CD45RA, and the negative fraction formed the memory subset. Blood was collected by leukapheresis, and PBMCs were isolated by Ficoll-Histopaque density gradient centrifugation and then cryopreserved in liquid nitrogen vapor phase. Analytical flow cytometry was used to check the purity and quantity of each magnetically sorted T cell population. Genomic DNA was isolated from each sorted fraction and quantified by UV absorbance on a Nanodrop 2000c.

The chain employs TRBV11-2 and TRBJ2-7; TRBD1 is perhaps the D gene, given 6 matching bases. The sequence derives from a man aged 18 to 30 in good health. Input material: naive CD4+ T cells sorted from blood. In light of the paper, this sample's cell subset or site label describes: CD45RA+ positively selected. Read as DNA, the sequence is TGTGCCAGCACCCAAACGACAGGCTCCTACGAGCAGTACTTC. This sequence encodes CASTQTTGSYEQYF.